This T cell receptor (beta chain) emerged from a study of blood T cell repertoires in COVID-19 (dated by TCRdb to 2018 to 2021). Concerning the study at large: Samples covering the acute and convalescent phases of COVID-19 were provided by collaborators in the United States, Italy and Spain. The prospective study material was composed of cDNA or gDNA derived from T cells, B-cell-depleted T cells, or PBMCs. Where available, HLA class I and class II types were obtained from metadata supplied by the sample provider rather than from assay-based typing. Subjects who had been exposed to COVID-19, were actively infected with it, or had recovered from it provided the deeply sampled blood TCRbeta repertoires that made up the dataset. Nearly every sample came with metadata listing a de-identified subject ID, COVID-19 status, age in years and sex. A freely available public database, intended as a resource for researchers studying the immune response to SARS-CoV-2, is where the repertoires were released. Samples came from the ongoing ImmuneRACE study (first 160 participants) plus 1,254 subjects from 6 global collaborators.

Each collaborating institution followed its own protocols to collect whole blood in K2EDTA tubes. Collaborator samples were shipped for TCRbeta analysis as frozen whole blood, isolated PBMCs, or DNA extracted from either sample type. TCRbeta CDR3 regions were amplified from genomic DNA by means of the immunoSEQ Assay, a bias-controlled multiplex PCR. The original methods were these. The number of nucleated cells in each sample was estimated from the amplification of reference gene primers within the assay. Sequence reads were collapsed and filtered to measure the absolute abundance of every unique TCRbeta CDR3 rearrangement. For each sample, productive Simpson clonality was calculated by taking the square root of Simpson's diversity index across productive rearrangements. What TCRdb holds here is the immuneACCESS table cut down to in-frame rearrangements. Part of the clones is not present; checked against another copy, under half of the missing clones reflect an unresolved V gene, and the others are unexplained. That table gives V, J and clone size, and the DNA gave D and trimming. This sample holds over 200,000 clones; 88% were observed only once. The ten biggest clones cover about 0.64% of the sample.

The germline V and J ends show losses of 6 bases and 8 bases respectively, and no gene match explains 8 bases of the junction. The CDR3 runs 12 residues from the cysteine to the phenylalanine. The CDR3 DNA has 36 bases and is translated from base 1. The CDR1 and CDR2 encoded by the germline V gene are SQVTM and ANQGSEA. On this clone itself: No antigen is known for it. No much larger clone exists at a distance of one base, and base qualities are not known.

Broader findings and caveats from the paper: How much clinical and demographic metadata was included differed by source and by participant, and the metadata was provided uncurated.

The receptor comes from a human donor in a cohort sampled during active COVID-19. Sequencing was carried out using peripheral blood. The chain links TRBV29-1 with TRBJ1-2; 8 bases in between match TRBD1. The DNA reads TGCAGCGTGGAGGACAGGGCTCGGGGCTACACCTTC. Its translation is CSVEDRARGYTF.